This T cell receptor beta chain is drawn from a study of T cell responses to AZD1222 COVID-19 vaccine (dated by TCRdb to about 2021). Broadly, across the study: TCR sequencing was performed for 230 to 250 trial participants, of whom about 200 were given two doses of AZD1222 and around 25 were given two doses of MenACWY control vaccine. Enrollment into the trials was organized by age into subgroups of 18-55, 56-69 and 70-plus years, and those subgroups contained roughly 160, 29 and 62 TCR-sequenced participants, respectively. Points the paper makes about the study in general: Epitopes outside the regions mutated in the B.1.351 and B.1.1.7 variants were reportedly recognized by nearly half of the unique spike-specific TCRs. No day 14 peak-response samples were available, so repertoires were characterized only after the peak T cell response. Conclusions about previously exposed vaccinees are limited because only five to seven AZD1222 recipients were SARS-CoV-2 seropositive at baseline. Spike-specific TCR breadth and depth rose significantly after two AZD1222 doses compared with day 0 and with MenACWY recipients. The whole spike protein was spanned by vaccine-associated CD4 TCRs, and dominant responses were seen in regions 160-218 and 743-854. The 56-69-year group was small, and its depth increase did not reach significance, likely because of low power. Participants were mostly white British, with more females than males. The authors suggested clonal diversity may have been underestimated.

The CDR3 regions of human TCRbeta chains were analyzed by immunosequencing. In the paper's pipeline: TCRs in the repertoires were matched against a reference library of SARS-CoV-2-specific TCRs that had been generated with the MIRA antigen-specificity platform. Breadth meant the fraction of unique TCRs that were SARS-CoV-2-associated, whereas depth meant the fraction of total T cells that were SARS-CoV-2-associated. Using the MIRA data, each spike-specific TCR was mapped to the spike region that the TCR reacts to and placed in a CD4 or CD8 class. Log10-transformed breadth and depth values were compared by one-way ANOVA with Sidak's multiple comparisons tests. TCRdb carries this immuneACCESS record with in-frame sequences only. Its versions omit some clonotypes, under half of them owing to an unresolved V gene in the studies checked, with the rest unexplained. D and trimming come from the DNA, and the V and J calls and clone size come from that table. Counted in this sample were under 140,000 clones; roughly 89% of them appeared once. The ten largest make up approximately 2.7% of the sample.

Comment on this clone: The antigen it recognizes is unknown. No base quality information exists; no much larger clone differs at one position.

Interpreted using the paper, the time point label stands for: about 28 days (+/-7) after the second vaccine dose. AZD1222 recipients given second doses at about 4 weeks or at about 12 weeks were pooled, since spike-specific TCR depth and breadth were not found to differ between the two schedules. The vaccinee samples were drawn from two UK trials, COV001 and COV002, one of which was a single-blind randomized controlled phase 2/3 trial testing AZD1222 (ChAdOx1 nCoV-19) in healthy adults. For TCRbeta chain sequencing, PBMC samples were collected from trial participants at day 0 and at day 28 after the second dose. CDR1 SGHAT and CDR2 FQNNGV are derived from the germline V gene. Including the terminal cysteine and phenylalanine, the CDR3 comprises 14 residues. The CDR3 DNA has 42 bases and is translated from base 1. Trimming at the junction amounts to 6 bases on V and 0 bases on J, and the germline ends lie 8 bases apart.

The TCR comes from an adult who received the AZD1222 COVID-19 vaccine. The sample in question was peripheral blood, obtained 28 days after the second AZD1222 dose. The chain was built from TRBV11-2 and TRBJ1-4, with the D gene uncertain. The nucleotide sequence is given as TGTGCCAGCAGGCTTATCCCAACTAATGAAAAACTGTTTTTT. It translates to CASRLIPTNEKLFF.